This T cell receptor beta chain was identified in a study of blood T cell repertoires in COVID-19. For the study at large: T cells, B-cell-depleted T cells, or PBMCs provided the cDNA or gDNA that served as material.

Individuals drawn from 24 US areas were roughly 18 to 100 years old. Assignment of participants to cohorts was predicated upon participant-reported clinical history. Libraries were prepared by immunoSEQ multiplex PCR; TCRdb keeps only in-frame clonotypes and omits some of them. The profile shows some 230,000 clones, roughly nine tenths of them singletons. Trimming stripped 4 bases from V and 9 bases from J, with 18 bases between. CDR3 size: 14 residues. Per germline, CDR1 SGHDN and CDR2 FVKESK. Sequencing used PBMCs or T cells enriched from blood (not recorded which). This TCR derives from a woman between 18 and 30 years old in a cohort exposed to, infected with or recovered from COVID-19 (not recorded which). The V call is TRBV14, the J call TRBJ1-1; tentative D call: TRBD1 (6 bases). DNA of the CDR3: TGTGCCAGCAGCCCTCTGGACAGACTTATGAAAGCTTTCTTT. It specifies CASSPLDRLMKAFF.